This T cell receptor (beta chain) emerged from a study of blood T cell dynamics during melanoma immunotherapy. At the level of the study: Patients with metastatic melanoma got pembrolizumab or nivolumab-ipilimumab as first-line care.

The time point here: pre-treatment baseline. Sampling occurred pretreatment (T0) and at week 3 (W3), after cycle one of checkpoint blockade. The germline V gene has CDR1 SGHKS and CDR2 YYEKEE (reference sequence). CDR3 size: 14 residues. Trimming cost V 5 bases and J 5 bases, with 14 bases left between them. Each bulk PBMC sample had roughly 400 ng DNA loaded. Measured with immunoSEQ multiplex PCR; TCRdb has only the in-frame clones, and not every one. The top ten clones hold around 2% of a sample with some 6,000 clones, about nine tenths of them seen once. Material: blood, obtained from a patient treated with checkpoint blockade. The clonotype was recovered from a human donor with melanoma. J is TRBJ2-1 and V is TRBV5-5; a weak D match, TRBD2 (5 bases). This CDR3 reads CASSSAGSHNEQFF. In DNA, the CDR3 is TGTGCCAGCAGTTCGGCGGGCAGCCACAATGAGCAGTTCTTC.